This entry lists 2 T cell receptor beta chains sequenced from one sample in a study of cytomegalovirus exposure and HLA in healthy donors. PCR primers comprised 60 Vbeta and 13 Jbeta primers. Some clones are missing from TCRdb's copy, which holds only in-frame ones; the method was immunoSEQ multiplex PCR. Here the sample spans some 170,000 clones, 80% to 90% being singletons. The sequencing input was PBMCs. These receptors came from a woman aged 18-29 years in good health and CMV-seropositive.

The chain uses TRBV7-6 and TRBJ2-7, with 8 bases that match TRBD1. V gave up 5 bases and J gave up 0 bases; unmatched junction bases: 6. In germline, CDR1 is SGHVS, CDR2 FNYEAQ. CDR3 length: 15 residues. The CDR3 bases are TGTGCCAGCAGCCTTGGGACAGGTCACTCCTACGAGCAGTACTTC. It translates to CASSLGTGHSYEQYF.

The chain links TRBV5-4 to TRBJ1-6, with D uncertain. Germline V lookup: CDR1 SGHNT, CDR2 YYREEE (reference sequence). Trimming took off 4 bases at V and 10 bases at J, with 24 bases between the two ends. This CDR3 contains 17 residues. CDR3 loop: CASSQPNGLGANSPLHF. The CDR3 DNA is TGTGCCAGCAGCCAACCCAATGGACTGGGAGCGAACTCACCCCTCCACTTT.